This passage covers 20 T cell receptor beta chains from one sample sequenced in a study of blood T cell repertoires in COVID-19. Sequenced by immunoSEQ multiplex PCR; TCRdb stores in-frame clones only, minus some. The sample lists about 210,000 clones, over 75% seen once, with more than 10% in the top ten. Material: peripheral blood. These TCRs come from a human donor in a cohort sampled during active COVID-19.

This clone is a singleton in its sample. The J gene is TRBJ2-1, the V gene TRBV19, with 10 nucleotides matching TRBD1. Per the germline V gene, CDR1 is LNHDA and CDR2 is SQIVND (reference sequence). The CDR3 spans 17 residues. The V and J ends lost 6 bases and 3 bases, in that order; junction bases with no gene match: 11. The CDR3, as DNA: TGTGCCAGTAGGGCCCACCGGGACAGGGGAATCTACAATGAGCAGTTCTTC. Translated, it gives CASRAHRDRGIYNEQFF.

The chain is built from TRBV28 and TRBJ2-7; maybe TRBD1 (6 bases). The CDR3 totals 15 residues. Trimming cost V 7 bases and J 1 base, with 17 bases left between them. Germline CDR1 reads MDHEN; CDR2 reads SYDVKM. In nucleotides, the CDR3 is TGTGCCAGCACCACTGCAGGGGAGCGGTCCTACGAGCAGTACTTC. Translation gives CASTTAGERSYEQYF.

This clone was observed once. The chain carries TRBV6-5 and TRBJ2-7; 12 bases are shared with TRBD1. The CDR3 consists of 15 residues. V lost 5 bases and J lost 6; bases outside the gene matches: 8. Germline V gives CDR1 MNHEY, CDR2 SVGAGI. In nucleotides, the CDR3 is TGTGCCAGCAGTACTACGGGACAGGGGGCTCTCGAGCAGTACTTC. As protein: CASSTTGQGALEQYF.

Turning to this clone: A junction end diverges from the germline sequence, so it may reflect a read error. The chain has TRBV29-1 and TRBJ1-6, with 7 nucleotides matching TRBD1. CDR3 length: 12 amino acids. Germline V gene lookup returns CDR1 SQVTM and CDR2 ANQGSEA. The chain's CDR3 is CTRGQGNAPLHF. The DNA for the CDR3 is TGCACAAGGGGGCAGGGTAATGCACCCCTCCACTTT. Full variable domain (remainder filled in from reference TRBV29-1 and TRBJ1-6): SAVISQKPSRDICQRGTSLTIQCQVDSQVTMMFWYRQQPGQSLTLIATANQGSEATYESGFVIDKFPISRPNLTFSTLTVSNMSPEDSSIYLCTRGQGNAPLHFGNGTRLTVT.

The rearrangement joins TRBV11-2 to TRBJ2-4; D is unresolved. Trimming cost V 1 base and J 4 bases, with 8 bases left between them. The CDR3 consists of 14 residues. Germline V lookup: CDR1 SGHAT, CDR2 FQNNGV. CDR3 region: CASSLGQEKNIQYF. The CDR3 coding sequence is TGTGCCAGCAGCTTAGGGCAGGAAAAAAACATTCAGTACTTC.

The chain combines TRBV7-3 with TRBJ2-2; D gene unclear. There are 14 residues in the CDR3. V was cut by 2 bases and J by 8 bases, with 12 bases left in between. Germline assignment: CDR1 SGHTA and CDR2 FQGTGA. CDR3 region: CASSLVSQAGELFF. Written as DNA, the CDR3 is TGTGCCAGCAGCTTAGTGTCTCAGGCGGGGGAGCTGTTTTTT.

The chain is built from TRBV6-2 or TRBV6-3 and TRBJ2-1; possible D gene TRBD1, 5 bases. Germline V gene data show CDR1 as MNHEY and CDR2 as SVGEGT. This CDR3 spans 13 amino acids. Trimming cost V 5 bases and J 5 bases, with 10 bases left between them. In DNA, the CDR3 is TGTGCCAGCAGTGCTCTCAGGGACAATGAGCAGTTCTTC. It encodes CASSALRDNEQFF.

The chain uses TRBV19 and TRBJ2-7; a possible D gene is TRBD2 (5 bases). The V gene lost 2 bases and the J gene lost 0 bases, with 11 bases spanning the gap. The CDR3 is made up of 15 amino acids. CDR1 is LNHDA and CDR2 is SQIVND in the germline V gene (reference sequence). CDR3 sequence: CASSITGILSYEQYF. CDR3 coding DNA: TGTGCCAGTAGTATAACGGGGATTCTCTCCTACGAGCAGTACTTC.

The chain couples TRBV25-1 to TRBJ2-7; D might be TRBD2 (6 bases). Germline V gene sequence: CDR1 MGHDK, CDR2 SYGVNS. The CDR3 totals 12 residues. V was clipped by 7 bases and J by 4 bases, with 11 bases between them. For the CDR3, the DNA is TGTGCCAGCATGGGGGGAGGTTACGAGCAGTACTTC. It yields the protein CASMGGGYEQYF.

This chain uses TRBV7-2 with TRBJ2-1; D perhaps matches TRBD2 (6 bases). The germline gives CDR1 SGHTA, CDR2 FQGNSA. The CDR3 runs to 13 residues. V lost 6 bases and J lost 8, with 14 bases in between. Here the CDR3 reads CASSPWREDEQFF. The CDR3 bases are TGTGCCAGCAGTCCCTGGAGGGAGGATGAGCAGTTCTTC.

The V gene is TRBV7-3, the J gene TRBJ1-1; TRBD1 matches at 7 bases. This CDR3 has 13 residues. The junction had 3 bases not matched to a gene; V was cut back by 5 bases and J by 3 bases. Per the germline V gene, CDR1 is SGHTA and CDR2 is FQGTGA. CDR3 sequence: CASSPRGDTEAFF. The CDR3 DNA is TGTGCCAGCAGCCCCAGGGGGGACACTGAAGCTTTCTTT.

The rearrangement joins TRBV28 to TRBJ2-7; D ambiguous. The CDR3 is 12 residues long. Germline V lookup: CDR1 MDHEN, CDR2 SYDVKM. The V end lost 6 bases, the J end lost 2 bases, and 8 bases lay between the germline ends. In nucleotides, the CDR3 is TGTGCCAGCAGCCCCCCGGCCTACGAGCAGTACTTC. This gives the protein CASSPPAYEQYF.

For the CDR3, the DNA is TGTGCCAGCAGCGGGCTAGGAGAGAATGAGCAGTTCTTC. This translates into CASSGLGENEQFF. V is TRBV9 and J is TRBJ2-1; D is unclear. The CDR3 totals 13 residues. V was clipped by 3 bases and J by 7 bases, with 11 bases between them. Germline CDR1 SGDLS, CDR2 YYNGEE. The variable domain in full, completed from reference TRBV9 and TRBJ2-1, reads DSGVTQTPKHLITATGQRVTLRCSPRSGDLSVYWYQQSLDQGLQFLIQYYNGEERAKGNILERFSAQQFPDLHSELNLSSLELGDSALYFCASSGLGENEQFFGPGTRLTVL.

This clone is a singleton in its sample. This chain links TRBV6-4 with TRBJ1-5; D unresolved. V gave up 3 bases and J gave up 4 bases, with 19 bases separating them. Germline V gene lookup returns CDR1 MRHNA and CDR2 SNTAGT. This CDR3 comprises 17 residues. CDR3 sequence: CASSDSCRVPENQPQHF. The CDR3 coding sequence is TGTGCCAGCAGTGATTCCTGCCGGGTCCCAGAAAATCAGCCCCAGCATTTT.

This clone was counted between two and nine times. The V call is TRBV4-1, the J call TRBJ2-7; maybe TRBD1 (6 bases). Per the germline V gene, CDR1 is MGHRA and CDR2 is YSYEKL. CDR3 length: 18 residues. V was trimmed by 0 bases and J by 1 base, leaving 19 bases between them. DNA of the CDR3: TGCGCCAGCAGCCAAGAAGCAAAGAGACAGGCCCTATCCTACGAGCAGTACTTC. Amino acids: CASSQEAKRQALSYEQYF.

The CDR3, as DNA: TGTGCCAGCGGCATGACAGGGTTTGGTTCACCCCTCCACTTT. The encoded protein is CASGMTGFGSPLHF. The rearrangement links TRBV3-1 (or the pseudogene TRBV3-2) to TRBJ1-6, with 7 bases identical to TRBD1. CDR1 is LGHDT and CDR2 is YNNKEL in the germline V gene (reference sequence). The CDR3 has 14 residues. With 8 bases clipped from V and 9 bases from J, the junction kept 10 bases outside the gene matches.

Here the CDR3 reads CATREGPGNTIYF. The DNA of the CDR3 is TGTGCCACTCGGGAGGGGCCTGGAAACACCATATATTTT. V gene TRBV7-2 combines with J gene TRBJ1-3, with D possibly being TRBD1 (5 bases). Germline V gene lookup returns CDR1 SGHTA and CDR2 FQGNSA. This CDR3 contains 13 residues. V shed 10 bases and J shed 2 bases, with 12 bases lying between them.

V gene TRBV5-6 combines with J gene TRBJ1-4; TRBD1 is a possible D gene (6 bases). This CDR3 contains 14 residues. The V end was cut by 3 bases, the J end by 5 bases, with 11 bases between. The V gene's germline CDR1 is SGHDT and CDR2 YYEEEE. The DNA for the CDR3 is TGTGCCAGCAGCTGGGGTACAGGGAATGAAAAACTGTTTTTT. Its protein is CASSWGTGNEKLFF.

This chain connects TRBV19 to TRBJ2-3; TRBD1 matches 10 bases. The germline CDR1 and CDR2 sequences are LNHDA and SQIVND (reference sequence). CDR3 length: 17 amino acids. With 5 bases clipped from V and 0 bases from J, the junction kept 8 bases outside the gene matches. This CDR3 is CASSLGGQGSSTDTQYF. CDR3 sequence (DNA): TGTGCCAGTAGTCTGGGGGGACAGGGGAGTAGCACAGATACGCAGTATTTT.

The genes are TRBV30 and TRBJ2-2; 8 bases are a match to TRBD1. The CDR3 loop spans 14 amino acids. V lost 4 bases to trimming and J lost 3 bases; unmatched junction nucleotides: 4. Germline V gives CDR1 GTSNPN, CDR2 SVGIG (reference sequence). In DNA, the CDR3 is TGTGCCTGGACACCGGGACAGGACACCGGGGAGCTGTTTTTT. This codes for CAWTPGQDTGELFF. Combining the CDR3 with reference TRBV30 and TRBJ2-2 gives the whole variable domain SQTIHQWPATLVQPVGSPLSLECTVEGTSNPNLYWYRQAAGRGLQLLFYSVGIGQISSEVPQNLSASRPQDRQFILSSKKLLLSDSGFYLCAWTPGQDTGELFFGEGSRLTVL.